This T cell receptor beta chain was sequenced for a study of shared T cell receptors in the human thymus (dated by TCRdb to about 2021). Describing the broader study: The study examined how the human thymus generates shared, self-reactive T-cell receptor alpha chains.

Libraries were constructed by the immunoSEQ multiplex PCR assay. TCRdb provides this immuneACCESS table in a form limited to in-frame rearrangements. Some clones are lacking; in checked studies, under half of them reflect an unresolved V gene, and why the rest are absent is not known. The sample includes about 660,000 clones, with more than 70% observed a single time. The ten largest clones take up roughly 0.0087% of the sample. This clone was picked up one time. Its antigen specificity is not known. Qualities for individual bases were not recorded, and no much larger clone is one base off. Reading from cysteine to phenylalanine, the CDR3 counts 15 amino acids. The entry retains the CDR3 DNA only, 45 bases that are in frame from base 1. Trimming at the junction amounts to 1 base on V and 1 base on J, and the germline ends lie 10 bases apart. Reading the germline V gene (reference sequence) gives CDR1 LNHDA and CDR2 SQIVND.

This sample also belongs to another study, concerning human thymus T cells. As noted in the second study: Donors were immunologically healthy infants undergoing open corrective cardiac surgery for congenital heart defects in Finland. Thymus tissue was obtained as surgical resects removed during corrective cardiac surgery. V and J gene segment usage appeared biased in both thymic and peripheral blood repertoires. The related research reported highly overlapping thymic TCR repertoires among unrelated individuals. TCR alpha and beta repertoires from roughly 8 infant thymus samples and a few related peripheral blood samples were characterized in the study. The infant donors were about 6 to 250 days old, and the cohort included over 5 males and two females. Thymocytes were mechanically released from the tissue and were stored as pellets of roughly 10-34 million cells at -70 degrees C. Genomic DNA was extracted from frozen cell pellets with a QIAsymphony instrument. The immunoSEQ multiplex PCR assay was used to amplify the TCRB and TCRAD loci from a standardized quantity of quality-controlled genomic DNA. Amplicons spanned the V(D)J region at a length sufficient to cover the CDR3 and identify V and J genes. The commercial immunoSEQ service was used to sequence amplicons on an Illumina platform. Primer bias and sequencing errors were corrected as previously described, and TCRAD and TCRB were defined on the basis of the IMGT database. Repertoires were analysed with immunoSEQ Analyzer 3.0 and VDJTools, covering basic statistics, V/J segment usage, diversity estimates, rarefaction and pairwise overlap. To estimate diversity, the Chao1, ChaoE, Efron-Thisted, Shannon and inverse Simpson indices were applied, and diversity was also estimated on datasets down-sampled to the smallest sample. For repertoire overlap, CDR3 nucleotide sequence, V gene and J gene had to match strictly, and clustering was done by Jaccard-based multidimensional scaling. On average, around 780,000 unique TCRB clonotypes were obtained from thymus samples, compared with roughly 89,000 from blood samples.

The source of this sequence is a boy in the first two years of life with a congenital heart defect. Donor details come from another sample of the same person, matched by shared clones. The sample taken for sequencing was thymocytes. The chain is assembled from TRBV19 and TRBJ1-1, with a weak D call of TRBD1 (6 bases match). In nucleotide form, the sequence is TGTGCCAGTAGTATAGCGAGGGGACAGAACACTGAAGCTTTCTTT. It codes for CASSIARGQNTEAFF.